The rows below give T cell receptor beta chains drawn from one sample of a study of blood T cell repertoires in COVID-19. Clones were read by immunoSEQ multiplex PCR, and TCRdb kept only the in-frame ones, dropping some. In the table there are over 200,000 clones, around 87% of which are singletons. The specimen sequenced was peripheral blood. These TCRs come from a young woman who had recovered from COVID-19. The CDR3 runs from the conserved cysteine through the conserved F or W. A D gene is named only where the DNA matches it firmly. Only part of the rows carry a size: once, few, many, or a class if the clone is expanded.

V gene: TRBV5-4
D gene: NA
J gene: TRBJ1-4
clone size: NA
CDR3 DNA: TGTGCCAGCAGCTTTCAGGGAAGTAATGAAAAACTGTTTTTT
CDR3 protein: CASSFQGSNEKLFF

V gene: TRBV18
D gene: TRBD1
J gene: TRBJ1-2
clone size: NA
CDR3 DNA: TGTGCCAGCTCATCGGGACAGGGGAGGATCTATGGCTACACCTTC
CDR3 protein: CASSSGQGRIYGYTF

V gene: TRBV3-1/TRBV3-2
D gene: NA
J gene: TRBJ1-2
clone size: NA
CDR3 DNA: TGTGCCAGCAGCACGGGGGGGAACTATGGCTACACCTTC
CDR3 protein: CASSTGGNYGYTF

V gene: TRBV7-7
D gene: NA
J gene: TRBJ1-3
clone size: NA
CDR3 DNA: TGTGCCAGCAGCTTAGGTCCCACGAGCTCTGGAAACACCATATATTTT
CDR3 protein: CASSLGPTSSGNTIYF

V gene: TRBV6-2/TRBV6-3
D gene: NA
J gene: TRBJ1-6
clone size: NA
CDR3 DNA: TGTGCCAGCAGCCATCCCGGGACACACTCACCCCTCCACTTT
CDR3 protein: CASSHPGTHSPLHF

V gene: TRBV5-5
D gene: TRBD1
J gene: TRBJ1-1
clone size: NA
CDR3 DNA: TGTGCCAGCAGCTCAATGAAAGGGACAGTTGGGAACACTGAAGCTTTCTTT
CDR3 protein: CASSSMKGTVGNTEAFF

V gene: TRBV6-6
D gene: TRBD1
J gene: TRBJ2-2
clone size: few
CDR3 DNA: TGTGCCAGCAGTCGGAGACAGGGAATAGGCACGACCGGGGAGCTGTTTTTT
CDR3 protein: CASSRRQGIGTTGELFF

V gene: TRBV19
D gene: NA
J gene: TRBJ1-5
clone size: NA
CDR3 DNA: TGTGCCAGTAACTTTGGCAATCAGCCCCAGCATTTT
CDR3 protein: CASNFGNQPQHF

V gene: TRBV12-3/TRBV12-4
D gene: TRBD1
J gene: TRBJ2-7
clone size: NA
CDR3 DNA: TGTGCCAGCAGCCGACAGGGCCGCTACGAGCAGTACTTC
CDR3 protein: CASSRQGRYEQYF

V gene: TRBV3-1/TRBV3-2
D gene: TRBD1
J gene: TRBJ2-5
clone size: NA
CDR3 DNA: TGTGCCAGCAGCCAAGCGACAGGGGGCATAGAGACCCAGTACTTC
CDR3 protein: CASSQATGGIETQYF

V gene: TRBV14
D gene: TRBD1
J gene: TRBJ2-4
clone size: NA
CDR3 DNA: TGTGCCAGCAGCCCGACAGGGGGCGGAAACATTCAGTACTTC
CDR3 protein: CASSPTGGGNIQYF

V gene: TRBV6-1
D gene: NA
J gene: TRBJ2-2
clone size: NA
CDR3 DNA: TGTGCCAGCAGTGAAGCGGAGGTTCTGAACACCGGGGAGCTGTTTTTT
CDR3 protein: CASSEAEVLNTGELFF

V gene: TRBV28
D gene: TRBD2
J gene: TRBJ2-1
clone size: NA
CDR3 DNA: TGTGCCAGCAGTCCCACTAGCGGGGGGGGTAATGAGCAGTTCTTC
CDR3 protein: CASSPTSGGGNEQFF

V gene: TRBV27
D gene: NA
J gene: TRBJ1-2
clone size: NA
CDR3 DNA: TGTGCCAGCAGTCCTACGACAGACCCCCTCCCGGGCTACACCTTC
CDR3 protein: CASSPTTDPLPGYTF

V gene: TRBV7-2
D gene: TRBD1
J gene: TRBJ2-7
clone size: few
CDR3 DNA: TGTGCCAGCAGCCGAGCAGGGGGCGAGCAGTACTTC
CDR3 protein: CASSRAGGEQYF

V gene: TRBV7-9
D gene: NA
J gene: TRBJ1-2
clone size: NA
CDR3 DNA: TGTGCCAGCAGCTCTAACAACCGGGATTTTGATGGCTACACCTTC
CDR3 protein: CASSSNNRDFDGYTF

V gene: TRBV30
D gene: NA
J gene: TRBJ2-2
clone size: NA
CDR3 DNA: TGTGCCTGGACCGAGGCCTCTGGGACCGGGGAGCTGTTTTTT
CDR3 protein: CAWTEASGTGELFF

V gene: TRBV5-4
D gene: NA
J gene: TRBJ2-7
clone size: NA
CDR3 DNA: TGTGCCAGCAGCTCCTTCGGGTGGAGCTCCTACGAGCAGTACTTC
CDR3 protein: CASSSFGWSSYEQYF

V gene: TRBV5-1
D gene: NA
J gene: TRBJ2-2
clone size: NA
CDR3 DNA: TGCGCCAGCAGTCCGAGGTCCCGGAGCAGGAACACCGGGGAGCTGTTTTTT
CDR3 protein: CASSPRSRSRNTGELFF

V gene: TRBV7-6
D gene: NA
J gene: TRBJ2-1
clone size: NA
CDR3 DNA: TGTGCCAGCAGCCCCATTGGGGGGGGCCTAAATGAGCAGTTCTTC
CDR3 protein: CASSPIGGGLNEQFF

V gene: TRBV2
D gene: TRBD2
J gene: TRBJ2-5
clone size: NA
CDR3 DNA: TGTGCCAGCAATCCTAGCGGGGGCGAGACCCAGTACTTC
CDR3 protein: CASNPSGGETQYF

V gene: TRBV24-1
D gene: TRBD1
J gene: TRBJ2-4
clone size: NA
CDR3 DNA: TGTGCCACCAGAGGCCGGGACAGGGGGCGGGACGGGGCCAAAAACATTCAGTACTTC
CDR3 protein: CATRGRDRGRDGAKNIQYF

V gene: TRBV4-1
D gene: TRBD1
J gene: TRBJ1-2
clone size: NA
CDR3 DNA: TGCGCCAGCAGCCCCACAGGGGGCCCAGGAGATGGCTACACCTTC
CDR3 protein: CASSPTGGPGDGYTF

V gene: TRBV6-4
D gene: TRBD2
J gene: TRBJ2-3
clone size: NA
CDR3 DNA: TGTGCCAGCAGTCCTAGCGGGGGGGCGGGCACAGATACGCAGTATTTT
CDR3 protein: CASSPSGGAGTDTQYF

V gene: TRBV6-5
D gene: NA
J gene: TRBJ1-2
clone size: NA
CDR3 DNA: TGTGCCAGCAGTTCATCCGGGAGAAAAGCCGGCTACACCTTC
CDR3 protein: CASSSSGRKAGYTF

V gene: TRBV10-1
D gene: TRBD2
J gene: TRBJ2-6
clone size: NA
CDR3 DNA: TGCGCCACTCCGGGGGGGACAAGCTCTGGGGCCAACGTCCTGACTTTC
CDR3 protein: CATPGGTSSGANVLTF

V gene: TRBV5-1
D gene: NA
J gene: TRBJ1-2
clone size: NA
CDR3 DNA: TGCGCCAGCAGCTTTATGGGGGAGCCAGGGGCACGGTATGGCTACACCTTC
CDR3 protein: CASSFMGEPGARYGYTF

V gene: TRBV30
D gene: NA
J gene: TRBJ2-4
clone size: NA
CDR3 DNA: TGTGCCTGGAACCCAGTGATGAAAAACATTCAGTACTTC
CDR3 protein: CAWNPVMKNIQYF

V gene: TRBV7-3
D gene: TRBD2
J gene: TRBJ2-2
clone size: NA
CDR3 DNA: TGTGCCAGCGCACCTTCCCTCTGGGGGGGCGGGGAGCTGTTTTTT
CDR3 protein: CASAPSLWGGGELFF

V gene: TRBV9
D gene: TRBD2
J gene: TRBJ2-5
clone size: NA
CDR3 DNA: TGTGCCAGCAGCGTAGACCCGGGACTAGCGATGGAGACCCAGTACTTC
CDR3 protein: CASSVDPGLAMETQYF

V gene: TRBV10-1
D gene: NA
J gene: TRBJ2-4
clone size: NA
CDR3 DNA: TGCGCCAGCACCCTATTTGCTAAGGCCAAAAACATTCAGTACTTC
CDR3 protein: CASTLFAKAKNIQYF

V gene: TRBV5-1
D gene: TRBD1
J gene: TRBJ1-1
clone size: NA
CDR3 DNA: TGCGCCAGCAGCGATGGACAGGGGGTTTTGAACACTGAAGCTTTCTTT
CDR3 protein: CASSDGQGVLNTEAFF

V gene: TRBV7-3
D gene: NA
J gene: TRBJ2-1
clone size: NA
CDR3 DNA: TGTGCCAGCAGCCTTGGGCAGAACAATGAGCAGTTCTTC
CDR3 protein: CASSLGQNNEQFF

V gene: TRBV7-2
D gene: TRBD2
J gene: TRBJ2-1
clone size: NA
CDR3 DNA: TGTGCCAGCACCCTACTTCCTAGCGGGGAGCAGTTCTTC
CDR3 protein: CASTLLPSGEQFF

V gene: TRBV7-9
D gene: TRBD2
J gene: TRBJ2-7
clone size: NA
CDR3 DNA: TGTGCCAGCAGCTCTACTACTAGCGGGGGCTACGAGCAGTACTTC
CDR3 protein: CASSSTTSGGYEQYF

V gene: TRBV5-1
D gene: NA
J gene: TRBJ1-2
clone size: NA
CDR3 DNA: TGCGCCAGCAGCTTGGGGGTCACTCGACGGGAGGTTTTCTACACCTTC
CDR3 protein: CASSLGVTRREVFYTF

V gene: TRBV2
D gene: TRBD1
J gene: TRBJ1-2
clone size: NA
CDR3 DNA: TGTGCCAGCATTAAAATACAGGGGGTCTATGGCTACACCTTC
CDR3 protein: CASIKIQGVYGYTF

V gene: TRBV19
D gene: NA
J gene: TRBJ2-2
clone size: NA
CDR3 DNA: TGTGCCAGTAGTACCACAAACACCGGGGAGCTGTTTTTT
CDR3 protein: CASSTTNTGELFF

V gene: TRBV4-1
D gene: NA
J gene: TRBJ2-7
clone size: NA
CDR3 DNA: TGCGCCAGCAGCGCACACCCGCAGGGGAGCGAGCAGTACTTC
CDR3 protein: CASSAHPQGSEQYF

V gene: TRBV7-8
D gene: TRBD2
J gene: TRBJ2-2
clone size: NA
CDR3 DNA: TGTGCCAGCAGCCCGGGGGGAGCGTTGGGCGGGGAGCTGTTTTTT
CDR3 protein: CASSPGGALGGELFF

V gene: TRBV2
D gene: TRBD1
J gene: TRBJ2-2
clone size: NA
CDR3 DNA: TGTGCCAGCAGTCTCGACAGGGCTGGGGGGGAGCTGTTTTTT
CDR3 protein: CASSLDRAGGELFF

V gene: TRBV6-6
D gene: NA
J gene: TRBJ1-4
clone size: NA
CDR3 DNA: TGTGCCAGCACCCTATCGGGCAGGGGTCACGAAAAACTGTTTTTT
CDR3 protein: CASTLSGRGHEKLFF

V gene: TRBV7-9
D gene: TRBD1
J gene: TRBJ1-5
clone size: NA
CDR3 DNA: TGTGCCAGCAGCTCAAGCACCGGGACAGGGGGCAATCAGCCCCAGCATTTT
CDR3 protein: CASSSSTGTGGNQPQHF

V gene: TRBV2
D gene: NA
J gene: TRBJ1-1
clone size: NA
CDR3 DNA: TGTGCCAGCAGGGGGGGGAGAGCTAACACTGAAGCTTTCTTT
CDR3 protein: CASRGGRANTEAFF

V gene: TRBV4-2
D gene: TRBD2
J gene: TRBJ2-3
clone size: NA
CDR3 DNA: TGTGCCAGCAGCCAAGAGAGAGCGGGGGGACAGGATACGCAGTATTTT
CDR3 protein: CASSQERAGGQDTQYF

V gene: TRBV2
D gene: TRBD2
J gene: TRBJ2-2
clone size: once
CDR3 DNA: TGTGCCAGCAGTGGTCTAGCGGGGGGGCCGAGCGACACCGGGGAGCTGTTTTTT
CDR3 protein: CASSGLAGGPSDTGELFF